This TCR beta chain was recovered during a study of T cell responses to AZD1222 COVID-19 vaccine. Across the study: Second doses at about 4 or about 12 weeks were pooled.

Study-level points and caveats: Baseline serostatus was positive in only a handful of AZD1222 recipients.

Remarks on this clone: The antigen remains undetermined.

Germline V gene lookup returns CDR1 SGHNT and CDR2 YYREEE (reference sequence). Deletions cut 2 bases from V and 0 bases from J, with 12 bases between. CDR3 length equals 16 residues. The repertoire was sequenced with immunoSEQ multiplex PCR; TCRdb's copy has only in-frame clones and lacks some. Of 93,000 or so clones listed, around nine tenths were seen once; the top ten hold approximately 22%. The TCR sequence derives from an adult in good health. The rearrangement links TRBV5-4 to TRBJ1-3; D perhaps matches TRBD1 (5 bases). Specimen: peripheral blood, collected on day 0 of AZD1222 vaccination. This chain's CDR3 is CASSFGGDFSGNTIYF. The DNA of the CDR3 is TGTGCCAGCAGCTTTGGGGGAGACTTCTCTGGAAACACCATATATTTT.